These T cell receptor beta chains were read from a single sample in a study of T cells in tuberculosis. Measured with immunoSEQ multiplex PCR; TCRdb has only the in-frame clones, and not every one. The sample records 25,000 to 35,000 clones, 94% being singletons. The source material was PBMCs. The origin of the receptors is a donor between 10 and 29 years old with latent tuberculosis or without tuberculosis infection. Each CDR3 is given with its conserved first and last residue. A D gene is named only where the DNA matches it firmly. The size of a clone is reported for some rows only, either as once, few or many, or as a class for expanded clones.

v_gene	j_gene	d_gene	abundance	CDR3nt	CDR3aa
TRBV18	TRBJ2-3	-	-	TGTGCCAGCTCACCAGGGAGGCCTAGGGCAGATACGCAGTATTTT	CASSPGRPRADTQYF
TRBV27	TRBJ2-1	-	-	TGTGCCAGCAGTTTAGTGGGACATCGCAATGAGCAGTTCTTC	CASSLVGHRNEQFF
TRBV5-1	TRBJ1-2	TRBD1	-	TGCGCCAGCAGCGCGACCCCACAGGGGACCCTAGGCTACACCTTC	CASSATPQGTLGYTF
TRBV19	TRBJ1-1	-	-	TGTGCCAGTAGTATGGCAGGGTGGGACACTGAAGCTTTCTTT	CASSMAGWDTEAFF
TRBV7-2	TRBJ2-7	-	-	TGTGCCAGCAGACTTAGGTCGGGGTTCACCTACGAGCAGTACTTC	CASRLRSGFTYEQYF
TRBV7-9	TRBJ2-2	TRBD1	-	TGTGCCAGCAGCCAAGACAGGGTTCACACCGGGGAGCTGTTTTTT	CASSQDRVHTGELFF
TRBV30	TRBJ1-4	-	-	TGTGCCTGGGGCAGAGACGGGGGTCGGGGTGAAAAACTGTTTTTT	CAWGRDGGRGEKLFF
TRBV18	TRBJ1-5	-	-	TGTGCCATCCCTTCGGGGAGCAATCAGCCCCAGCATTTT	CAIPSGSNQPQHF
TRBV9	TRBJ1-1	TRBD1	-	TGTGCCAGCAGCGTCGGACAGGGGGAGGCTTTCTTT	CASSVGQGEAFF
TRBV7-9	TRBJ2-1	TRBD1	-	TGTGCCAGCAGCATGACAGGGCCCAATGAGCAGTTCTTC	CASSMTGPNEQFF
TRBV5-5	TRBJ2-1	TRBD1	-	TGTGCCAGCAAATCCGGGACAGGCTACAATGAGCAGTTCTTC	CASKSGTGYNEQFF
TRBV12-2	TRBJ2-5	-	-	TGTGCAAGTCGCTTACGACGGACTACTTTTAAGACCCAGTACTTC	CASRLRRTTFKTQYF
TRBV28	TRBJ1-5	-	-	TGTGCCAGCAGCAACCAGGGTTATGCTCAGCCCCAGCATTTT	CASSNQGYAQPQHF
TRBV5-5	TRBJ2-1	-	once	TGTGCCAGCAGCCGTGGGACACCCGGCTCCTACAATGAGCAGTTCTTC	CASSRGTPGSYNEQFF
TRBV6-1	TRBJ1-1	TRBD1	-	TGTGCCAGCAGTCCCCAGACAGGGGTGAAAACTGAAGCTTTCTTT	CASSPQTGVKTEAFF
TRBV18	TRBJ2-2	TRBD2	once	TGTGCCAGCTCAACACTAGCGGGGGCGAACACCGGGGAGCTGTTTTTT	CASSTLAGANTGELFF
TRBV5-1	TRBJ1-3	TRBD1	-	TGCGCCAGCAGCCCGGACAGGGGGGCTGGAAACACCATATATTTT	CASSPDRGAGNTIYF
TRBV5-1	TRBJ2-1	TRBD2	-	TGCGCCAGCAGCTTGGAAACTAGCGGGGGCCGCTTCTTC	CASSLETSGGRFF
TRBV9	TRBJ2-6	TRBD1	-	TGTGCCAGCAGCGGATGGGACAGGGGAGGCTCTGGGGCCAACGTCCTGACTTTC	CASSGWDRGGSGANVLTF
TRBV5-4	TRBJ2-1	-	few	TGTGCCAGCAGCGAGGAGGTACTCGATGAGCAGTTCTTC	CASSEEVLDEQFF
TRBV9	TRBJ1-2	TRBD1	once	TGTGCCAGCAGCTATACAGGGGGCTTTAGCTACACCTTC	CASSYTGGFSYTF
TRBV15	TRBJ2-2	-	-	TGTGCCACCAGCAGAGATCCCAAATACACCGGGGAGCTGTTTTTT	CATSRDPKYTGELFF
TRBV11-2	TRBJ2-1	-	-	TGTGCCAGCAGCTTCCCGGGACTCTACAATGAGCAGTTCTTC	CASSFPGLYNEQFF
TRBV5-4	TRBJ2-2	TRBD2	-	TGTGCCAGCAGCCTGGGACTAGCCACCAACACCGGGGAGCTGTTTTTT	CASSLGLATNTGELFF
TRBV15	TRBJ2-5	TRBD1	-	TGTGCCACCAGCAGTGGCAGGGGGAAGACCCAGTACTTC	CATSSGRGKTQYF
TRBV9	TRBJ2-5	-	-	TGTGCCAGCAGCGCAGACCCGCAGGGTAGAGAGACCCAGTACTTC	CASSADPQGRETQYF
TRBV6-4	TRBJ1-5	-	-	TGTGCTTTTTGCGTTTATCAGCCCCAGCATTTT	CAFCVYQPQHF
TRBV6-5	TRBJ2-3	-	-	TGTGCCAGCAGTTACGGAAGTAGGGGAACAGATACGCAGTATTTT	CASSYGSRGTDTQYF
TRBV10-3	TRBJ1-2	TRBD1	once	TGTGCCATCAGTGAGGGGACAGGTCTAGGGGGCTACACCTTC	CAISEGTGLGGYTF
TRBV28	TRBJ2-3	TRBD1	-	TGTGCCAGCAGTTTAGGGACAGGGGGAACAGATACGCAGTATTTT	CASSLGTGGTDTQYF
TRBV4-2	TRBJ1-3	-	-	TGTGCCAGCAGCCAAGGACAGATCTCTGGAAACACCATATATTTT	CASSQGQISGNTIYF
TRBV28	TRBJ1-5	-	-	TGTGCCAGCAGTACAGGACAGCTTGACTATAGCAATCAGCCCCAGCATTTT	CASSTGQLDYSNQPQHF
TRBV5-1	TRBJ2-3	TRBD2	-	TGCGCCAGCACCCCCGTGAGCGGGGCGGGGGATACGCAGTATTTT	CASTPVSGAGDTQYF
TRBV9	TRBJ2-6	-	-	TGTGCCAGCAGCGCCGGGTCGGGACTCCCTCGCGGCACTGGGGCCAACGTCCTGACTTTC	CASSAGSGLPRGTGANVLTF
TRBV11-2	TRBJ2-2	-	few	TGTGCCAGCAGCTTACGGGTAGCGACTGGTACCGGGGAGCTGTTTTTT	CASSLRVATGTGELFF
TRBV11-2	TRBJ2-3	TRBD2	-	TGTGCCAGCAGCCGACTAGCGGTTAGCACAGATACGCAGTATTTT	CASSRLAVSTDTQYF
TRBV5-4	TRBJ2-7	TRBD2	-	TGTGCCAGCAGCTCCCCGGGGACTAGCGGCCACGAGCAGTACTTC	CASSSPGTSGHEQYF
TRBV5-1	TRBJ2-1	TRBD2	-	TGCGCCAGCAGCTTGACGCCGCTAGCGGGAGGGGGCAATGAGCAGTTCTTC	CASSLTPLAGGGNEQFF